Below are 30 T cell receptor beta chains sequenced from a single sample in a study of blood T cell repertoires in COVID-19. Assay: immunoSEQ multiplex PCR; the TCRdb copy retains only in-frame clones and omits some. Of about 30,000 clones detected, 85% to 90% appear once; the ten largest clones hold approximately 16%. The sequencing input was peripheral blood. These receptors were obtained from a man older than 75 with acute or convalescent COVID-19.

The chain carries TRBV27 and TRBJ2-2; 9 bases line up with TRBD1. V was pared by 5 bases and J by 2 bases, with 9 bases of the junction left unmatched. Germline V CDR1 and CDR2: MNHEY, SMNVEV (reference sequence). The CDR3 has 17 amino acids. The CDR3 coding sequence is TGTGCCAGCAGTCAGGCCGGCACAGGGGGCAACACCGGGGAGCTGTTTTTT. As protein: CASSQAGTGGNTGELFF.

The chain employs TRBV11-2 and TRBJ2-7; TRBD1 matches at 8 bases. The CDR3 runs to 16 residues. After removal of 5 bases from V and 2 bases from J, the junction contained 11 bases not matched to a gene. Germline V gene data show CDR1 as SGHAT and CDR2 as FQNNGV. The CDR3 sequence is CASSQEPRTGTYEQYF. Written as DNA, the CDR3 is TGTGCCAGCAGCCAGGAGCCCAGGACAGGGACCTACGAGCAGTACTTC.

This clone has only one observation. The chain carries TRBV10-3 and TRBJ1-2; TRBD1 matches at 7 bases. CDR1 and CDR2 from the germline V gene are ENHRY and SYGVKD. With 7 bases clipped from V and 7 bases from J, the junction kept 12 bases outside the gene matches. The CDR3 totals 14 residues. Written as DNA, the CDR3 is TGTGCCATCACCGACCCGAGACAGGGCGGTGGCTACACCTTC. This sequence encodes CAITDPRQGGGYTF.

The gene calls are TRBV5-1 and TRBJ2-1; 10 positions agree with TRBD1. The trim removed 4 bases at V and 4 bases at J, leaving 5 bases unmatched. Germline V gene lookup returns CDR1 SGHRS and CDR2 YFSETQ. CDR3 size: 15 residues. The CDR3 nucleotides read TGCGCCAGCAGCCCGGGACAGGGGACTTACAATGAGCAGTTCTTC. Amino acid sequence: CASSPGQGTYNEQFF.

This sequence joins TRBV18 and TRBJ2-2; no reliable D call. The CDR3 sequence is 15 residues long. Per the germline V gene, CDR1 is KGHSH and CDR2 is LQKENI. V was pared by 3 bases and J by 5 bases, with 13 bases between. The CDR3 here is CASSPRKVQTGELFF. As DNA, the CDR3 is TGTGCCAGCTCACCTCGTAAGGTACAGACCGGGGAGCTGTTTTTT.

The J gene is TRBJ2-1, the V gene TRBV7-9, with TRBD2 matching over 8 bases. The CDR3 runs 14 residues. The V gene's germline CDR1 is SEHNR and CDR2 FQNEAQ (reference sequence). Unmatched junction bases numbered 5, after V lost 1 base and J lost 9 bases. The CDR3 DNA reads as TGTGCCAGCAGCTTAGGTAGGAGCGGGGGTGAGCAGTTCTTC. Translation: CASSLGRSGGEQFF.

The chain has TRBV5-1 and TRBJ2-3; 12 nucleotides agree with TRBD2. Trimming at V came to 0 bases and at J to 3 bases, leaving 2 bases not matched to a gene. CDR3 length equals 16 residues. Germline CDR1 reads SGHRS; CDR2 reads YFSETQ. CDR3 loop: CASSLDTSGGTDTQYF. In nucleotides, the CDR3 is TGCGCCAGCAGCTTGGACACTAGCGGGGGGACAGATACGCAGTATTTT.

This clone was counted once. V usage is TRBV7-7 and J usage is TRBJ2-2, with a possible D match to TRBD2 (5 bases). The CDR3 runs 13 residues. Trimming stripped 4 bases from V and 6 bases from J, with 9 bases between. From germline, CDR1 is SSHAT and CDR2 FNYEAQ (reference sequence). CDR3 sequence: CASSSSGSGELFF. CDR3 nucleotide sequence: TGTGCCAGCAGCTCCTCGGGGTCCGGGGAGCTGTTTTTT.

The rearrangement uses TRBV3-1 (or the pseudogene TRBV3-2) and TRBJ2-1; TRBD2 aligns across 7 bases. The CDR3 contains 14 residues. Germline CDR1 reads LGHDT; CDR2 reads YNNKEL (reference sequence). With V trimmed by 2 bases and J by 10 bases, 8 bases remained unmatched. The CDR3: CASSQRDLGGEQFF. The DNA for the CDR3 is TGTGCCAGCAGCCAAAGGGACCTCGGGGGGGAGCAGTTCTTC.

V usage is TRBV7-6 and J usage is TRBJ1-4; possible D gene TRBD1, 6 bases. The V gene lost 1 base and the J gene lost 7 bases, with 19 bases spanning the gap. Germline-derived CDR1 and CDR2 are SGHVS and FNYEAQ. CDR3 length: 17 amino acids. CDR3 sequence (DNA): TGTGCCAGCAGCTTAGGGGCGGCAGGGGCTCAAGTTGAAAAACTGTTTTTT. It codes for CASSLGAAGAQVEKLFF.

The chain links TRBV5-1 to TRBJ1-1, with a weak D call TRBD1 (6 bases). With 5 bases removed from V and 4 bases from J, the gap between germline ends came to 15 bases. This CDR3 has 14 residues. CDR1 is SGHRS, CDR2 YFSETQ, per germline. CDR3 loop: CASRDRLGSTEAFF. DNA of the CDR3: TGCGCCAGCAGAGACAGGCTGGGGAGCACTGAAGCTTTCTTT.

The CDR3 DNA is TGTGCCAGCAGTTACTCGAAACAAACCGCCGTCCTGGAGCAGTACTTC. Translated, it gives CASSYSKQTAVLEQYF. This sequence joins TRBV6-2 or TRBV6-3 and TRBJ2-7, with D hard to call. Looked up from germline, CDR1 is MNHEY and CDR2 is SVGEGT. The CDR3 loop spans 16 amino acids. V shed 0 bases and J shed 7 bases, with 19 bases lying between them.

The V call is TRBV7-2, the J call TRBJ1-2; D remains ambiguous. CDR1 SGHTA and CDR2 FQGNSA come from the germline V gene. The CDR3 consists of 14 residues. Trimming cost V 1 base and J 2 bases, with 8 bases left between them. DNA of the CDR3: TGTGCCAGCAGCTTAGAGTCAGGAAACTATGGCTACACCTTC. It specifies CASSLESGNYGYTF.

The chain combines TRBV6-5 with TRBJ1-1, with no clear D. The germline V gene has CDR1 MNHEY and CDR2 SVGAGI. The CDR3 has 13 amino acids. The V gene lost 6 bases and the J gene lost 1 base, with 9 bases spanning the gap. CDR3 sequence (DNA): TGTGCCAGCAGCCGAACAGAGAACACTGAAGCTTTCTTT. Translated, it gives CASSRTENTEAFF.

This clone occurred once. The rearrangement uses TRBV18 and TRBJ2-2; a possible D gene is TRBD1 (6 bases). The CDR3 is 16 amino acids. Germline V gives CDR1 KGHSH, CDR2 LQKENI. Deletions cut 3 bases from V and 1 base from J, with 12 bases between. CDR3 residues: CASSPFPGQNTGELFF. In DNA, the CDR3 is TGTGCCAGCTCACCTTTCCCGGGACAGAACACCGGGGAGCTGTTTTTT. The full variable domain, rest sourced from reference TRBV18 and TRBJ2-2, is NAGVMQNPRHLVRRRGQEARLRCSPMKGHSHVYWYRQLPEEGLKFMVYLQKENIIDESGMPKERFSAEFPKEGPSILRIQQVVRGDSAAYFCASSPFPGQNTGELFFGEGSRLTVL.

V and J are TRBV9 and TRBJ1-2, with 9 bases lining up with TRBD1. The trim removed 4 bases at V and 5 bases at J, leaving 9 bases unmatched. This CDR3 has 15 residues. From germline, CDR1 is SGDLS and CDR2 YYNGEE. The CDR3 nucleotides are TGTGCCAGCAGCCCGACTCCCGGGACAGGGTATGGCTACACCTTC. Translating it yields CASSPTPGTGYGYTF.

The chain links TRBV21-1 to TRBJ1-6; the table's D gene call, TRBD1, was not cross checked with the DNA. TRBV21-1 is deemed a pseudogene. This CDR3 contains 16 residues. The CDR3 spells CASSTGGFSYNSPLHF. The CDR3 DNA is TGTGCCAGCAGCACAGGGGGATTCTCCTATAATTCACCCCTCCACTTT.

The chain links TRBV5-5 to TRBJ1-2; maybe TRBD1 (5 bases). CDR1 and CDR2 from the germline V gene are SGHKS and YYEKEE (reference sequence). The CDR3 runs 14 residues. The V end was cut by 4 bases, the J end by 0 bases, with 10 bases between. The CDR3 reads CASSPTAPNYGYTF. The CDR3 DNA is TGTGCCAGCAGCCCGACAGCCCCTAACTATGGCTACACCTTC.

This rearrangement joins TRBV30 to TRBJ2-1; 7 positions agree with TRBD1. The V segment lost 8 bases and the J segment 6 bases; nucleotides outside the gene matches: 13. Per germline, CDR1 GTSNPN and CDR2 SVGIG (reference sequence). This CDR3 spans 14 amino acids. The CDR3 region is CAVDEGALLNEQFF. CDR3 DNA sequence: TGTGCCGTGGACGAGGGGGCACTTCTCAATGAGCAGTTCTTC.

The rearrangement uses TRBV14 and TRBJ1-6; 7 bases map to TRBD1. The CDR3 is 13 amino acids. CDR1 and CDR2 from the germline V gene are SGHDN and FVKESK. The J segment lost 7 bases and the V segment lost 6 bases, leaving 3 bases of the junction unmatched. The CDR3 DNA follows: TGTGCCAGCAGTCGGGACAGCAATTCACCCCTCCACTTT. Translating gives CASSRDSNSPLHF.

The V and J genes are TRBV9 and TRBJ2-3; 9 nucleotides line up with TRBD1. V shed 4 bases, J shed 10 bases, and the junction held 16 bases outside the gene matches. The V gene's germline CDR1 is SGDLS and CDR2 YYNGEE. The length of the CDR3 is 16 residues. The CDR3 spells CASSPGQGTARSAQYF. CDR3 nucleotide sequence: TGTGCCAGCAGCCCAGGACAGGGGACCGCTAGGTCTGCGCAGTATTTT.

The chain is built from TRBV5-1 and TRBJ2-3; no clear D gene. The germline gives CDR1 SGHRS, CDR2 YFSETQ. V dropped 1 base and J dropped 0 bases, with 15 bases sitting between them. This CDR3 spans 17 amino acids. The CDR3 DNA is TGCGCCAGCAGCTTGTTTTCTCAGTCGACTAGCACAGATACGCAGTATTTT. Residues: CASSLFSQSTSTDTQYF.

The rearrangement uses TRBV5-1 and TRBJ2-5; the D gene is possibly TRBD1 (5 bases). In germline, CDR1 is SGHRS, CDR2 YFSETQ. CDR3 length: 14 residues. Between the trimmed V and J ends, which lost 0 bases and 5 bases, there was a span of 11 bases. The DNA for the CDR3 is TGCGCCAGCAGCTTGGAGTGGCAGGGCGAGACCCAGTACTTC. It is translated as CASSLEWQGETQYF.

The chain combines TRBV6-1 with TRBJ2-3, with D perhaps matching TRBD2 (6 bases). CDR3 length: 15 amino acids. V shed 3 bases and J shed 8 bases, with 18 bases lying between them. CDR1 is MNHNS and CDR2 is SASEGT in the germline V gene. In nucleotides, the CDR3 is TGTGCCAGCAGTGAGACTAGAAATGGTCGTGGTACGCAGTATTTT. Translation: CASSETRNGRGTQYF.

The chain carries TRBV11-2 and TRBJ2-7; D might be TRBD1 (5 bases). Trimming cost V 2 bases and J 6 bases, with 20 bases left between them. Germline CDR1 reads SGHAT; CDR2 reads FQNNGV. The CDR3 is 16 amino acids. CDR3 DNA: TGTGCCAGCAGCTTACCGTTTTTCAGGGTTAAACCCGAGCAGTACTTC. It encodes CASSLPFFRVKPEQYF.

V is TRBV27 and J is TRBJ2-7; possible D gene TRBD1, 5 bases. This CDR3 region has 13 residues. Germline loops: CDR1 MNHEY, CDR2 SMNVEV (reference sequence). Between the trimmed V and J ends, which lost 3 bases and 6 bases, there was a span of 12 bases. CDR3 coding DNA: TGTGCCAGCAGTTTTACAGGCCCGACCGAGCAGTACTTC. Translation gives CASSFTGPTEQYF.

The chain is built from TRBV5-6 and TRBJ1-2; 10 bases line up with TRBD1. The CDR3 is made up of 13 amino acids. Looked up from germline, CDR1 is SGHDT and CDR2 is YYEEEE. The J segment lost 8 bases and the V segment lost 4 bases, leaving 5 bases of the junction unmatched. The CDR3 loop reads CASSLGQGTGYTF. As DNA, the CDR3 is TGTGCCAGCAGCCTGGGACAGGGGACGGGCTACACCTTC.

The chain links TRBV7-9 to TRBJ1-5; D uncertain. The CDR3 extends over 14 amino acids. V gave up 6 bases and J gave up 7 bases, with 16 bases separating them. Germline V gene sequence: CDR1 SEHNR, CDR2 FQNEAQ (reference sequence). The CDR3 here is CASSVSGSEQPQHF. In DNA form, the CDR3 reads TGTGCCAGCAGTGTGAGCGGTTCGGAACAGCCCCAGCATTTT.

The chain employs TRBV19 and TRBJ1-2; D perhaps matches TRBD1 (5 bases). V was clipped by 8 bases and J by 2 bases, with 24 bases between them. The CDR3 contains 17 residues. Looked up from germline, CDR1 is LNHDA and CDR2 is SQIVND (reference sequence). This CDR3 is CASFPKNFPTANYGYTF. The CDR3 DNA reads TGTGCCAGTTTCCCGAAGAACTTTCCGACAGCCAACTATGGCTACACCTTC. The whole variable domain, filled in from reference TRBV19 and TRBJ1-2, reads DGGITQSPKYLFRKEGQNVTLSCEQNLNHDAMYWYRQDPGQGLRLIYYSQIVNDFQKGDIAEGYSVSREKKESFPLTVTSAQKNPTAFYLCASFPKNFPTANYGYTFGSGTRLTVV.

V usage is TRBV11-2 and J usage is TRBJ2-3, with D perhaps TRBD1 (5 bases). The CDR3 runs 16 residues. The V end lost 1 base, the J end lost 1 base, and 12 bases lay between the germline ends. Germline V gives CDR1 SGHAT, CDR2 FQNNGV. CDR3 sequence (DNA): TGTGCCAGCAGCTTAGTTTGGGGCGTCGGCACAGATACGCAGTATTTT. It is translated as CASSLVWGVGTDTQYF.